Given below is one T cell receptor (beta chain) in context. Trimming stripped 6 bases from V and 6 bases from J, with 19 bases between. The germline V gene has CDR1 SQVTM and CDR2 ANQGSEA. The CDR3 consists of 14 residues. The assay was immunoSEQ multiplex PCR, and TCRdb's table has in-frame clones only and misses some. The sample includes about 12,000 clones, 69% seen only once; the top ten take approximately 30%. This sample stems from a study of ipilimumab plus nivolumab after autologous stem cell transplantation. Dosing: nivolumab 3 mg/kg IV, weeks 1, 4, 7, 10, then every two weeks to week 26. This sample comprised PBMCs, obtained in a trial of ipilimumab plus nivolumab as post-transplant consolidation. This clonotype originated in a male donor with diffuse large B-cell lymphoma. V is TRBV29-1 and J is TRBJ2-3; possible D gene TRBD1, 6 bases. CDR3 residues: CSVRGPMTGDTQYF. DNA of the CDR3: TGCAGCGTACGAGGGCCAATGACAGGTGATACGCAGTATTTT.